This section outlines one T cell receptor beta chain sequence together with its context. TCRdb processed the RT-PCR reads anew with MiXCR; each CDR3 protein has one entry. The sample shows about 960,000 distinct CDR3 sequences, 18% of them seen only once. This record belongs to a study of patients and donors after allogeneic stem cell transplantation. The V end lost 5 bases, the J end lost 7 bases, and 21 bases lay between the germline ends. The germline V gene encodes CDR1 PRHDT and CDR2 FYEKMQ (reference sequence). This CDR3 comprises 15 residues. Sequenced: blood, either unsorted or a sorted T cell fraction (not recorded which). This TCR was recovered from a human donor who was either an allogeneic HSCT recipient or a stem cell or donor lymphocyte infusion donor (not recorded which). It is not recorded whose cells these are; they may come from a transplant donor. V usage is TRBV13 and J usage is TRBJ2-7; a possible D gene is TRBD2 (6 bases). The CDR3 reads CASSENRDGGMEQYF. CDR3 DNA sequence: TGTGCCAGCAGCGAGAACCGGGACGGGGGAATGGAGCAGTACTTC.